This note documents a single T cell receptor (beta chain) sequence. Its antigen specificity is not known. Per-nucleotide qualities are absent, and no much larger clonotype sits a single base away. Every donor was a healthy Caucasian. The twin cohort consisted of three pairs of female monozygotic twins, all aged about 18 to 29 years. The RNA used for TCR libraries was isolated from peripheral blood mononuclear cells. To prepare the library, 5' RACE was applied. Reads for this sample came from an Illumina HiSeq 2000. A universal primer binding site was introduced by template switching, and a unique molecular identifier was present in the final cDNA, enabling accurate counting of TCR cDNA molecules. Specific primers in the conserved constant-segment region were used to synthesize first-strand cDNA for TCR alpha and beta chains. To control for contamination, each cDNA library was double barcoded with a SMART-Mk sample barcode plus Illumina barcodes. TruSeq adapter sequences and Illumina sample barcodes were added in two successive PCR steps. TCR alpha and beta cDNA libraries were sequenced on the Illumina HiSeq platform with custom primers. For the original study's pipeline: Raw reads were processed with MiGEC to extract unique molecular identifiers, and MiXCR was used to determine CDR3 positions. For each individual, recombination models were inferred using an EM algorithm with the repgenHMM and IGoR tools. The tcR package in R was used for shared clonotype analysis, with sharing normalized by the product of cloneset sizes. Out-of-frame nonproductive sequences were analyzed to study raw recombination free of thymic and clonal selection effects. Using fastp trimming at Q25 and MiXCR clonotype assembly, TCRdb reanalyzed the public sequencing data and kept in-frame beta chains. CDR3 protein sequences are deduplicated, and each keeps its most common genes and DNA. In this record, the V and J calls reflect TCRdb's handling and not the investigators' own analysis. The sample table records fewer than 650,000 distinct CDR3 sequences; nearly 10% of these occur just once. The ten largest clones represent 2.5% to 3.5% of the sample.

The V end loses 2 bases and the J end loses 0 bases, and a stretch of 8 bases separates them. From the cysteine through the phenylalanine, the CDR3 covers 15 amino acids. The read is trimmed to its CDR3 DNA, 45 bases read in frame from base 1. The germline V gene gives CDR1 as MNHEY and CDR2 as SVGAGI. This entry is derived from a study of identical twins (TCRdb year 2016). About the investigation overall: The study deep-sequenced TCR alpha and beta repertoires from monozygotic twins, unrelated adults of various ages and cord blood to test whether fetal clonotypes persist. To rule out contamination, replicate twin experiments were performed at different times with different library preparation protocols.

Study-level results and caveats: Abundant cord blood beta clonotypes had fewer insertions, young adult naive repertoires showed a similar but weaker trend, and memory repertoires showed no such trend. Invariant T cells such as MAIT and iNKT could partly confound zero-insertion analyses, although diverse VJ usage argued against such confounding for most clonotypes. Because the same donors could not be followed over many years, the conclusions relied on cross-sectional statistical analysis. The excess sharing between twins in beta out-of-frame sequences was weaker because fewer shared sequences reduced the signal-to-noise ratio. Compared with coincidental sharing between unrelated individuals, an excess of low generation-probability sequences was observed among out-of-frame TCR alpha sequences shared between twins. In monozygotic twins, out-of-frame TCR alpha sharing was systematically underestimated by recombination models, although the models agreed with sharing between unrelated individuals.

These data also formed part of another study, on yellow fever vaccine responses in identical twins. Reported in the second study: According to the authors, the vaccine-induced T cell response in identical twins seemed to be partly convergent and partly specific to each individual. In identical twins, the study followed T cell clones that responded to the vaccine with precision.

The sequencing sample was made of PBMCs. The sequence was obtained from a woman between 18 and 29 years old in good health. Recombination connected TRBV6-5 to TRBJ2-1, with a tentative D gene TRBD2 over 5 matching bases. The CDR3 reads as follows: CASSYGLSSYNEQFF. In nucleotides, the sequence is TGTGCCAGCAGTTACGGACTGAGCTCCTACAATGAGCAGTTCTTC.